The rows below give T cell receptor beta chains drawn from one sample of a study of type 1 and type 2 diabetes patients. Each CDR3 protein is one row after TCRdb ran MiXCR on the multiplex PCR reads. The top ten hold approximately 13% of the sample, which has about 290,000 distinct CDR3 sequences, more than 40% seen once. The specimen sequenced was peripheral blood mononuclear cells (PBMCs). All receptors derive from a young man with type 2 diabetes. CDR3s include the opening cysteine and the closing phenylalanine or tryptophan. The D gene is left open where the match is weak. Some rows mark clone size as missing; the rest say once, few, many or name a class of expanded clone.

V gene,J gene,D gene,clone size,CDR3 DNA,CDR3 protein
TRBV27,TRBJ1-1,.,.,TGTGCCAGCAGGAGGTATACAGCGAACACTGAAGCTTTCTTT,CASRRYTANTEAFF
TRBV20-1,TRBJ1-5,TRBD1,.,TGCAGTGCTAGAGATAAGGGGGCGGGGAATCAGCCCCAGCATTTT,CSARDKGAGNQPQHF
TRBV7-3,TRBJ1-5,.,.,TGTGCCAGCAGCTTACTATCGGGGGATCAGCCCCAGCATTTT,CASSLLSGDQPQHF
TRBV12-3/TRBV12-4,TRBJ2-3,.,.,TGTGCCAGCAGCCAGTTGGGCACAGATACGCAGTATTTT,CASSQLGTDTQYF
TRBV2,TRBJ2-3,.,.,TGTGCCAGCAGTGGCCCTCACAGGGATGAGAACACAGATACGCAGTATTTT,CASSGPHRDENTDTQYF
TRBV18,TRBJ1-4,.,once,TGTGCCAGCTCACCACGGTCCCGGGAAAAACTGTTTTTT,CASSPRSREKLFF
TRBV2,TRBJ1-5,.,.,TGTGCCAGCAGCGTCCGGACCGATTACGATCAGCCCCAGCATTTT,CASSVRTDYDQPQHF
TRBV6-5,TRBJ2-3,TRBD2,.,TGTGCCAGCAGTTACTCGGCTAGCGGACTCACAGATACGCAGTATTTT,CASSYSASGLTDTQYF
TRBV7-3,TRBJ2-3,TRBD2,few,TGTGCCAGCAGCTTAGAGGGGACTAGCGGGGGGACAGATACGCAGTATTTT,CASSLEGTSGGTDTQYF
TRBV30,TRBJ2-5,.,.,TGTGCCTGGGGGCTAGGACACCTAATCCAAGAGACCCAGTACTTC,CAWGLGHLIQETQYF
TRBV6-1,TRBJ2-3,.,few,TGTGCCAGCAGTAATAGGAATACGCAGTATTTT,CASSNRNTQYF
TRBV27,TRBJ2-7,.,.,TGTGCCAGCAGTCCTACGTGGGGGGGCGGCTACGAGCAGTACTTC,CASSPTWGGGYEQYF
TRBV5-1,TRBJ1-2,.,.,TGCGCCAGCAGCCCAGGACCGGTAAACTATGGCTACACCTTC,CASSPGPVNYGYTF
TRBV4-1,TRBJ2-7,TRBD1,few,TGCGCCAGCAGCCCACAGGGGTCAAGGTCCTACGAGCAGTACTTC,CASSPQGSRSYEQYF
TRBV7-2,TRBJ1-6,.,once,TGTGCCGGCAGCGTAGGAGGGGCATCCTATAATTCACCCCTCCACTTT,CAGSVGGASYNSPLHF
TRBV25-1,TRBJ1-1,.,.,TGTGCCAGCAGTTACTCGATTTTGAACACTGAAGCTTTCTTT,CASSYSILNTEAFF
TRBV5-1,TRBJ1-2,TRBD1,.,TGCGCCAGCAGCGACTCGACAGGGGTCGGCTACACCTTC,CASSDSTGVGYTF
TRBV7-6,TRBJ2-6,.,many,TGTGCCAGCAGCCCACGAGCCGACAGCTCAGGGGCCAACGTCCTGACTTTC,CASSPRADSSGANVLTF
TRBV7-9,TRBJ2-7,.,.,TGTGCAAGCAGTTCACCACAGGGAAAAGCTTTATCCTACGAGCAGTACTTC,CASSSPQGKALSYEQYF
TRBV7-3,TRBJ2-6,.,.,TGTGCCTGGAGTACAGGAAGCACTGGGGCCAACGTCCTGACTTTC,CAWSTGSTGANVLTF
TRBV6-2/TRBV6-3,TRBJ2-7,TRBD1,.,TGTGCCAGCAGTCCTCTAGGGACAGGCTCCTACGAGCAGTACTTC,CASSPLGTGSYEQYF
TRBV20-1,TRBJ2-7,TRBD2,.,TGCAGTGCTTACGAAAACGGGAGGGCCTACGAGCAGTACTTC,CSAYENGRAYEQYF
TRBV19,TRBJ2-5,.,.,TGTGCCAGTAGTATAGGGTTAGCGGCGCAATTTGGACAAGAGACCCAGTACTTC,CASSIGLAAQFGQETQYF
TRBV6-4,TRBJ1-2,TRBD1,.,TGTGCCAGCGTACTGGACAGGGAAGATGGCTACACCTTC,CASVLDREDGYTF
TRBV9,TRBJ2-7,.,few,TGTGCCAGCAGCGCCGGAGCTGCAAGCTCCTACGAGCAGTACTTC,CASSAGAASSYEQYF
TRBV13,TRBJ2-2,.,few,TGTGCCAGCAGCTCAGGGGAGGACACCGGGGAGCTGTTTTTT,CASSSGEDTGELFF
TRBV4-1,TRBJ1-5,TRBD1,.,TGCGCCAGCAGCCAAGACCCCGGACAGGGGGCTAGGCAGCCCCAGCATTTT,CASSQDPGQGARQPQHF
TRBV10-3,TRBJ2-7,TRBD2,few,TGTGCCATCAGTGAGTCAGCGGGGGAGCAGTACTTC,CAISESAGEQYF
TRBV4-1,TRBJ2-3,TRBD2,few,TGCGCCAGCAGCCACCGCTCAGCGGGGACAGATACGCAGTATTTT,CASSHRSAGTDTQYF
TRBV7-9,TRBJ1-4,.,.,TGTGCCAGCAGTTACACCTCAACTAATGAAAAACTGTTTTTT,CASSYTSTNEKLFF
TRBV6-6,TRBJ2-3,.,once,TGTGCCAGCAGTACTCCGGGTCTACGAGGCACAGATACGCAGTATTTT,CASSTPGLRGTDTQYF
TRBV6-1,TRBJ1-2,TRBD1,few,TGTGCCAGCACCTCGATGCAGGGGGGCAGCTATGGCTACACCTTC,CASTSMQGGSYGYTF
TRBV6-1,TRBJ1-2,TRBD1,few,TGTGCCAGCAGTGAAGGCGGCCCCGGGACAGGGGGAGTTGGCTACACCTTC,CASSEGGPGTGGVGYTF
TRBV28,TRBJ1-5,.,few,TGTGCCAGCAGCAGCGGTCACGGCAATCAGCCCCAGCATTTT,CASSSGHGNQPQHF
TRBV6-1,TRBJ2-7,.,.,TGTGCCAGCAGTCAACTAGCCGAGACAGGGCGGCCCGAGCAGTACTTC,CASSQLAETGRPEQYF
TRBV19,TRBJ2-2,.,few,TGTGCCAGTAGTATAGTCGAGGGTATCGGCACCGGGGAGCTGTTTTTT,CASSIVEGIGTGELFF
TRBV9,TRBJ1-1,.,few,TGTGCCAGCAGCACCTTTTTGAACACTGAAGCTTTCTTT,CASSTFLNTEAFF
TRBV7-7,TRBJ2-2,TRBD1,.,TGTGCCAGCAGCCCCGGACAGGGGACGCTGTTTTTT,CASSPGQGTLFF
TRBV27,TRBJ2-2,.,.,TGTGCCAGCAGTTTTATGGGGGAGCTGTTTTTT,CASSFMGELFF
TRBV20-1,TRBJ2-4,TRBD1,.,TGCAGTGCGAGACAGGGTACGCAAAACATTCAGTACTTC,CSARQGTQNIQYF
TRBV29-1,TRBJ2-7,TRBD1,.,TGCAGCGTTGTATTCGGGACAGGGATTTCCTACGAGCAGTACTTC,CSVVFGTGISYEQYF
TRBV15,TRBJ1-1,TRBD1,many,TGTGCCACCAGCGAGGGACAGGTGAACACTGAAGCTTTCTTT,CATSEGQVNTEAFF
TRBV30,TRBJ2-7,.,many,TGTGCCTGGAGTGCCACACTCGCCGCTGCTTACCAGCAGTACTTC,CAWSATLAAAYQQYF
TRBV2,TRBJ1-1,.,.,TGTGCCAGCAGCCTCAGAGAAAAGAACACTGAAGCTTTCTTT,CASSLREKNTEAFF
TRBV30,TRBJ2-1,.,.,TGTGCCTGGAACTCCTACAATGAGCAGTTCTTC,CAWNSYNEQFF
TRBV4-1,TRBJ2-2,.,.,TGCGCCAGCAGCGGGGTTGGCATCGCCGGGGAGCTGTTTTTT,CASSGVGIAGELFF
TRBV2,TRBJ2-7,TRBD1,few,TGTGCCAGCAGCTTGCAGGGGGCGGATGAGCAGTACTTC,CASSLQGADEQYF
TRBV12-3/TRBV12-4,TRBJ2-7,.,few,TGTGCCAGCAGTTTCAGCAGCGAGCAGTACTTC,CASSFSSEQYF
TRBV5-6,TRBJ1-1,.,.,TGTGCCAGCAGCTTGGGACGGATAAACACTGAAGCTTTCTTT,CASSLGRINTEAFF